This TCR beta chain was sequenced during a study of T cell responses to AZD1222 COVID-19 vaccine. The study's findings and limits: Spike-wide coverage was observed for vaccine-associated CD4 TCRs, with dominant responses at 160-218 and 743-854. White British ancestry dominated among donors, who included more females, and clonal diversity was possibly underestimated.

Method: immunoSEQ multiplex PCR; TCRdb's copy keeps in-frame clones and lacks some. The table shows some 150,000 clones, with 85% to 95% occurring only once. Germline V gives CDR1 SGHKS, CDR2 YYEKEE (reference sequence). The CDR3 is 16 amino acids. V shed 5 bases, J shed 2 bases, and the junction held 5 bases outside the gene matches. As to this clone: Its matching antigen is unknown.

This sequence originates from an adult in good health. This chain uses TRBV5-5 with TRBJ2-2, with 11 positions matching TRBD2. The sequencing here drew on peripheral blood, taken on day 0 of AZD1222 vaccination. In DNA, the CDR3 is TGTGCCAGCAGGAGGGGACTAGCGGCTAACACCGGGGAGCTGTTTTTT. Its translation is CASRRGLAANTGELFF.